These 8 T cell receptor beta chains originate from one sample sequenced in a study of naive and memory T cell subsets (dated by TCRdb to 2017 to 2019). The library was built by means of UMI-ligation and nested PCR. The run used an Illumina MiSeq. An equimolar mix of two oligonucleotides covering both TRBC1 and TRBC2 was used as the beta constant-region primer. The public reads were run again by TCRdb, first through fastp at Q25 and then through MiXCR, and only productive beta chains were kept. When rows share a CDR3 protein, they turn into one entry using the most common DNA and genes. Here the sample has approximately 85,000 distinct CDR3 sequences; 7% to 7.5% occur a single time. The top ten hold 1.6% of the sample. Material: central memory CD4+ T cells from blood. Sample cell subset or site, as interpreted from the label and publication: central memory, CD45RA- CD27+. Every receptor here comes from a human donor in good health.

This clonotype has a handful of counts. The V and J genes are TRBV15 and TRBJ1-1; D not resolved. V shed 1 base and J shed 3 bases, with 3 bases lying between them. CDR1 is LNHNV and CDR2 is YYDKDF in the germline V gene (reference sequence). CDR3 length equals 12 residues. The CDR3 loop is CATSRADTEAFF. CDR3 DNA sequence: TGTGCCACCAGCAGAGCCGACACTGAAGCTTTCTTT.

In this sample, this clonotype turned up many times. The genes are TRBV20-1 and TRBJ2-7; D not resolved. The CDR3 spans 15 residues. The germline gives CDR1 DFQATT, CDR2 SNEGSKA (reference sequence). Trimming stripped 4 bases from V and 0 bases from J, with 16 bases between. The CDR3 region has the DNA TGCAGTGCTAAAGGCGCGATACAGACCTCCTACGAGCAGTACTTC. Its translation is CSAKGAIQTSYEQYF.

A few counts support this clonotype. The chain carries TRBV4-3 and TRBJ1-1; TRBD1 matches at 9 bases. CDR1 LGHNA and CDR2 YSLEER come from the germline V gene. The CDR3 contains 15 residues. The trim removed 4 bases at V and 7 bases at J, leaving 10 bases unmatched. DNA for the CDR3: TGCGCCAGCAGCCGGAGTCGGACAGGGGATCGTGAAGCTTTCTTT. Its translation: CASSRSRTGDREAFF.

The V gene is TRBV15, the J gene TRBJ1-1, with a tentative D call TRBD1 (5 bases). V lost 2 bases to trimming and J lost 11 bases, with 15 bases between them. This CDR3 region has 13 residues. CDR1 is LNHNV, CDR2 YYDKDF, per germline (reference sequence). The CDR3 protein is CATSRKQETAAFF. CDR3 nucleotides: TGTGCCACCAGCAGAAAACAGGAGACGGCGGCTTTCTTT.

V and J are TRBV4-3 and TRBJ2-7; D may be TRBD1 (5 bases). Germline values: CDR1 LGHNA, CDR2 YSLEER. V was cut by 0 bases and J by 3 bases, with 9 bases left in between. The CDR3 loop spans 14 amino acids. The CDR3 protein is CASSQDPDSYEQYF. The CDR3 region has the DNA TGCGCCAGCAGCCAAGATCCAGACAGCTACGAGCAGTACTTC.

This clonotype was observed a handful of times. The chain joins TRBV14 to TRBJ2-3; tentative D call: TRBD2 (5 bases). V gave up 1 base and J gave up 0 bases, with 8 bases separating them. Germline V CDR1 and CDR2: SGHDN, FVKESK. CDR3 length: 15 residues. Here the CDR3 reads CASSQGTGSTDTQYF. The DNA of the CDR3 is TGTGCCAGCAGCCAAGGCACGGGGAGCACAGATACGCAGTATTTT.

This clonotype has ten or more counts. J is TRBJ1-2 and V is TRBV27; 7 positions agree with TRBD1. V lost 5 bases to trimming and J lost 2 bases; unmatched junction nucleotides: 8. Germline CDR1 is MNHEY and CDR2 is SMNVEV (reference sequence). This CDR3 contains 15 residues. The CDR3 loop reads CASSLHRGSNYGYTF. The DNA of the CDR3 is TGTGCCAGCAGTCTCCACAGGGGATCGAACTATGGCTACACCTTC.

This clonotype was counted a few times. The rearrangement joins TRBV19 to TRBJ1-2; D not resolved. Trimming stripped 8 bases from V and 8 bases from J, with 15 bases between. The CDR3 is 12 residues long. Germline V gene sequence: CDR1 LNHDA, CDR2 SQIVND (reference sequence). DNA of the CDR3: TGTGCCAGTGCGGCTCTTTTCGGAGGCTACACCTTC. As protein: CASAALFGGYTF.